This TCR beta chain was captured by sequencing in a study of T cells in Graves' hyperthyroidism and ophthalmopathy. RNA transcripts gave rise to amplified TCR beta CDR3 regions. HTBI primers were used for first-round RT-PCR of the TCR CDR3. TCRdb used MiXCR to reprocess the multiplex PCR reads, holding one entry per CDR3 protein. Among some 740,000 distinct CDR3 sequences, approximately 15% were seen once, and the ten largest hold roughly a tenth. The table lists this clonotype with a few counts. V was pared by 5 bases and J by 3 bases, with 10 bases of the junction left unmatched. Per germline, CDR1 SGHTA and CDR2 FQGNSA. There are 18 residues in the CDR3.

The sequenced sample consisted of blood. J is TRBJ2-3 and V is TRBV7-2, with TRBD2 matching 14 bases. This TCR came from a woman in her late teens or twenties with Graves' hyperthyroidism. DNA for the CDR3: TGTGCCAGCAGCATGACTAGCGGGAGGGCCTTTAGGACAGATACGCAGTATTTT. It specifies CASSMTSGRAFRTDTQYF.